This is a list of T cell receptor beta chains from one sample in a study of blood T cell repertoires in COVID-19. The repertoire was sequenced with immunoSEQ multiplex PCR; TCRdb's copy has only in-frame clones and lacks some. This table has 100,000 to 150,000 clones, 75% to 85% appearing once. Sequenced sample: peripheral blood. The receptors here all came from a middle-aged man with active or convalescent COVID-19. The CDR3 runs from the conserved cysteine through the conserved F or W. The order of the fields is D gene, J gene, V gene, clone size, CDR3 DNA, CDR3 protein. D genes are given only for firm matches. Expanded clones get a size class; other rows say once, few or many, or leave the size out.

d_call: .; j_call: TRBJ1-2; v_call: TRBV14; clone_size: .; cdr3_nt: TGTGCCAGCAGCCAAGATCACCGCTCTACAGGGCGTAATGGCTACACCTTC; cdr3_aa: CASSQDHRSTGRNGYTF
d_call: TRBD1; j_call: TRBJ1-6; v_call: TRBV27; clone_size: .; cdr3_nt: TGTGCCAGCAGACCCGTCGGGACAGGGATTAATTCACCCCTCCACTTT; cdr3_aa: CASRPVGTGINSPLHF
d_call: TRBD1; j_call: TRBJ1-2; v_call: TRBV15; clone_size: .; cdr3_nt: TGTGCCACCAGCATGCCCCTCGGACAGGGGGGTGGCTACACCTTC; cdr3_aa: CATSMPLGQGGGYTF
d_call: .; j_call: TRBJ1-2; v_call: TRBV30; clone_size: few; cdr3_nt: TGTGCCTGGTATGGAGGAGGCTACACCTTC; cdr3_aa: CAWYGGGYTF
d_call: TRBD1; j_call: TRBJ1-3; v_call: TRBV11-2; clone_size: once; cdr3_nt: TGTGCCAGCAGCTTAGGCAAAGGGACAGATTCTGGAAACACCATATATTTT; cdr3_aa: CASSLGKGTDSGNTIYF
d_call: .; j_call: TRBJ1-3; v_call: TRBV3-1/TRBV3-2; clone_size: .; cdr3_nt: TGTGCCAGCAGCCAAGCCCAGGGTGTAATTGGAAACACCATATATTTT; cdr3_aa: CASSQAQGVIGNTIYF
d_call: .; j_call: TRBJ1-5; v_call: TRBV27; clone_size: .; cdr3_nt: TGTGCCAGCAGTTTAGGGACACTTGGCAATCAGCCCCAGCATTTT; cdr3_aa: CASSLGTLGNQPQHF
d_call: .; j_call: TRBJ2-6; v_call: TRBV5-1; clone_size: .; cdr3_nt: TGCGCCAGCAGCTTGAATAGAGGCTCTGGGGCCAACGTCCTGACTTTC; cdr3_aa: CASSLNRGSGANVLTF
d_call: .; j_call: TRBJ1-1; v_call: TRBV5-1; clone_size: .; cdr3_nt: TGCGCCAGCAGCCTGGACGGGGCTGAAGCTTTCTTT; cdr3_aa: CASSLDGAEAFF
d_call: .; j_call: TRBJ1-2; v_call: TRBV10-3; clone_size: .; cdr3_nt: TGTGCCATCAGGGGGCGACAGGCCAACTATGGCTACACCTTC; cdr3_aa: CAIRGRQANYGYTF
d_call: .; j_call: TRBJ2-2; v_call: TRBV5-6; clone_size: few; cdr3_nt: TGTGCCAGCAGCTTCTCACGGGGGGCTAACACCGGGGAGCTGTTTTTT; cdr3_aa: CASSFSRGANTGELFF
d_call: .; j_call: TRBJ2-1; v_call: TRBV5-1; clone_size: .; cdr3_nt: TGCGCCAGCAGCAGGACGACAGGAGTCGGGCCTGAGCAGTTCTTC; cdr3_aa: CASSRTTGVGPEQFF
d_call: .; j_call: TRBJ2-7; v_call: TRBV11-2; clone_size: .; cdr3_nt: TGTGCCAGCAGCTTAGGACAGGTCTCCTACGAGCAGTACTTC; cdr3_aa: CASSLGQVSYEQYF
d_call: .; j_call: TRBJ2-1; v_call: TRBV5-4; clone_size: .; cdr3_nt: TGTGCCAGCAGCTCAGGGAGGAATGAGCAGTTCTTC; cdr3_aa: CASSSGRNEQFF
d_call: TRBD1; j_call: TRBJ2-2; v_call: TRBV5-4; clone_size: .; cdr3_nt: TGTGCCAGCAGCTCGGGACAGAATCCCGGGGAGCTGTTTTTT; cdr3_aa: CASSSGQNPGELFF
d_call: TRBD1; j_call: TRBJ1-3; v_call: TRBV7-2; clone_size: .; cdr3_nt: TGTGCCAGCAGCCCGGGACAGGGGCCTGGAAACACCATATATTTT; cdr3_aa: CASSPGQGPGNTIYF
d_call: TRBD1; j_call: TRBJ1-1; v_call: TRBV6-4; clone_size: .; cdr3_nt: TGTGCCAGCAGGGAGACAGGGGAAGGCACTGAAGCTTTCTTT; cdr3_aa: CASRETGEGTEAFF
d_call: TRBD2; j_call: TRBJ2-7; v_call: TRBV2; clone_size: .; cdr3_nt: TGTGCCAGCAGACTACTAGCGGTGACCTACGAGCAGTACTTC; cdr3_aa: CASRLLAVTYEQYF
d_call: .; j_call: TRBJ1-5; v_call: TRBV6-5; clone_size: .; cdr3_nt: TGTGCCAGCAGCCAACAGGGCCCCAATCAGCCCCAGCATTTT; cdr3_aa: CASSQQGPNQPQHF
d_call: .; j_call: TRBJ2-4; v_call: TRBV24-1; clone_size: .; cdr3_nt: TGTGCCACCGTTGGCCCTGGTCCTTTATTTGCCAAAAACATTCAGTACTTC; cdr3_aa: CATVGPGPLFAKNIQYF
d_call: TRBD1; j_call: TRBJ2-1; v_call: TRBV5-1; clone_size: .; cdr3_nt: TGCGCCAGCTCATCGACAGGGGACAATGAGCAGTTCTTC; cdr3_aa: CASSSTGDNEQFF
d_call: TRBD1; j_call: TRBJ2-2; v_call: TRBV18; clone_size: .; cdr3_nt: TGTGCCAGCTCACCCCGGACAGGGAGTGCCGGGGAGCTGTTTTTT; cdr3_aa: CASSPRTGSAGELFF
d_call: TRBD2; j_call: TRBJ2-1; v_call: TRBV6-5; clone_size: once; cdr3_nt: TGTGCCAGCAGGGCCGGGGGGGGCCTCTACAATGAGCAGTTCTTC; cdr3_aa: CASRAGGGLYNEQFF
d_call: TRBD1; j_call: TRBJ1-1; v_call: TRBV6-5; clone_size: .; cdr3_nt: TGTGCCAGCAGGCCAACAGGGGTTAACACTGAAGCTTTCTTT; cdr3_aa: CASRPTGVNTEAFF
d_call: TRBD2; j_call: TRBJ2-3; v_call: TRBV9; clone_size: .; cdr3_nt: TGTGCCAGCAGCGCGACTAGCGGGACCACAGATACGCAGTATTTT; cdr3_aa: CASSATSGTTDTQYF
d_call: TRBD2; j_call: TRBJ2-5; v_call: TRBV11-2; clone_size: .; cdr3_nt: TGTGCCAGCAGCTTTCAAGCGGGAGGGCCAGGAGGTATAGAGACCCAGTACTTC; cdr3_aa: CASSFQAGGPGGIETQYF
d_call: .; j_call: TRBJ2-1; v_call: TRBV9; clone_size: .; cdr3_nt: TGTGCCAGCAGCGTAGGACAGGCCAATCTCGGTAATGAGCAGTTCTTC; cdr3_aa: CASSVGQANLGNEQFF
d_call: .; j_call: TRBJ1-2; v_call: TRBV28; clone_size: .; cdr3_nt: TGTGCCAGCAGCCGGTTGTCCCGCCTTTTAAACTATGGCTACACCTTC; cdr3_aa: CASSRLSRLLNYGYTF
d_call: .; j_call: TRBJ1-1; v_call: TRBV7-9; clone_size: .; cdr3_nt: TGTGCCAGCAGCTTATGGGAGACGAAGGCTTTCTTT; cdr3_aa: CASSLWETKAFF
d_call: .; j_call: TRBJ1-2; v_call: TRBV28; clone_size: few; cdr3_nt: TGTGCCAGCAGTTTCTCGGGTCTTAACTATGGCTACACCTTC; cdr3_aa: CASSFSGLNYGYTF
d_call: .; j_call: TRBJ1-3; v_call: TRBV10-3; clone_size: many; cdr3_nt: TGTGCCATCAGCCGCCCCACAGGCACTGGAAACACCATATATTTT; cdr3_aa: CAISRPTGTGNTIYF
d_call: TRBD1; j_call: TRBJ1-2; v_call: TRBV7-2; clone_size: .; cdr3_nt: TGTGCCAGCAGCCCCCTGACAGGGGGCGCGGAAAACTATGGCTACACCTTC; cdr3_aa: CASSPLTGGAENYGYTF
d_call: .; j_call: TRBJ2-7; v_call: TRBV11-2; clone_size: few; cdr3_nt: TGTGCCAGCAGCAGGGGAATTGGGTCCTACGAGCAGTACTTC; cdr3_aa: CASSRGIGSYEQYF
d_call: TRBD1; j_call: TRBJ1-2; v_call: TRBV28; clone_size: .; cdr3_nt: TGTGCCAGCAGTTCAAGGGGGCGCGTAGCTGGCTACACCTTC; cdr3_aa: CASSSRGRVAGYTF
d_call: .; j_call: TRBJ1-1; v_call: TRBV6-5; clone_size: .; cdr3_nt: TGTGCCAGCAGGACGTACAGGAACACTGAAGCTTTCTTT; cdr3_aa: CASRTYRNTEAFF
d_call: .; j_call: TRBJ1-2; v_call: TRBV7-9; clone_size: few; cdr3_nt: TGTGCCAGCAGCTTAGACAGACAAGGAGGCTACACCTTC; cdr3_aa: CASSLDRQGGYTF
d_call: .; j_call: TRBJ1-1; v_call: TRBV19; clone_size: .; cdr3_nt: TGTGCCAGTAGTATAGAGCCCCGGGGGAGTGACACTGAAGCTTTCTTT; cdr3_aa: CASSIEPRGSDTEAFF
d_call: TRBD2; j_call: TRBJ2-1; v_call: TRBV5-4; clone_size: few; cdr3_nt: TGTGCCAGCAGCTCGCGGGGGGGGTATGAGCAGTTCTTC; cdr3_aa: CASSSRGGYEQFF
d_call: TRBD1; j_call: TRBJ1-2; v_call: TRBV10-3; clone_size: .; cdr3_nt: TGTGCCATCAGTGAAGCGGGACAGGGGAGTAGTGGCTACACCTTC; cdr3_aa: CAISEAGQGSSGYTF